The clone carrying this T cell receptor beta chain was seen at least ten times. Its target is not known. This sample was included in a study of T cells in Graves' hyperthyroidism and ophthalmopathy. What was amplified from RNA transcripts were TCR beta CDR3 regions. A set of HTBI primers served as the primers for a first-round RT-PCR of the TCR CDR3. TCRdb re-called the multiplex PCR reads through MiXCR, storing one row per CDR3 protein. The data contain about 570,000 distinct CDR3 sequences, more than 45% of them seen just once; the ten biggest clones take up roughly 19%. Used for diagnoses were clinical symptoms, serum thyroxine and TRAb, thyroid ultrasound and orbital computed tomography. Study-level results: Most thyroid clonotypes with frequency above 0.001 were detected in blood.

The V gene's germline CDR1 is LGHDT and CDR2 YNNKEL (reference sequence). The J segment lost 4 bases and the V segment lost 4 bases, leaving 5 bases of the junction unmatched. The CDR3 length is 14 residues. The sample consisted of peripheral blood or thyroid tissue (not recorded which). This chain uses TRBV3-1 with TRBJ2-5; 8 nucleotides line up with TRBD2. This TCR was recovered from an adult woman with Graves' disease, either hyperthyroidism or ophthalmopathy (not recorded which). CDR3 amino acids: CASSRIAGRETQYF. The CDR3 DNA follows: TGTGCCAGCAGCCGGATAGCGGGACGAGAGACCCAGTACTTC.